This T cell receptor beta chain was recovered during a study of blood T cell repertoires in COVID-19. Across the study: Italy, Spain and the United States were the sources of the convalescent and acute COVID-19 samples. In each case, the material was cDNA or gDNA derived from T cells, B-cell-depleted T cells, or PBMCs.

This clone was found a few times. The CDR3 has 15 residues. Germline CDR1 reads MNHNY; CDR2 reads SVGAGI (reference sequence). V dropped 4 bases and J dropped 2; count of bases not matched to a gene: 1. Study processing details: Estimation of nucleated cell counts was performed using reference gene primer amplification. Only in-frame clones appear in the TCRdb table, and some are missing; sequencing was by immunoSEQ multiplex PCR. D and trimming come from the DNA, and the V and J calls and clone size come from that table. The sample holds fewer than 200,000 clones, 84% seen once. The chain has TRBV6-6 and TRBJ1-5, with 11 bases matching TRBD1. The specimen sequenced was peripheral blood. This clonotype was obtained from a human donor in a cohort sampled during active COVID-19. The CDR3 region is CASSWDRGGNQPQHF. DNA of the CDR3: TGTGCCAGCAGTTGGGACAGGGGGGGCAATCAGCCCCAGCATTTT.